This TCR beta chain came from a study of T-cell reconstitution after alpha-beta-depleted transplantation in children. General observations from the study: The main origin of T-cell counts and diversity one year after transplant was newly produced T cells. Reports say that about two months after transplant, the alpha-beta T cells came out of several hundred graft clones that had expanded. At day 60, the high TCRbeta diversity found in some patients originated from recipient T cells and thymic progenitors that had survived.

Concerning this clonotype itself: What it binds is unknown.

V lost 8 bases, J lost 4 bases, and 14 bases stayed unmatched. There are 15 residues in the CDR3. Preparation of the TCRbeta library was carried out with unique molecular identifiers. MiXCR, run by TCRdb on the PCR reads, gives a single entry per CDR3 protein. The sample comprises just over 950,000 distinct CDR3 sequences, about 30% of which are singletons, and over 25% rests with the top ten. This sequence joins TRBV12-3 or TRBV12-4 and TRBJ2-7; 7 bases fit TRBD1. The sequence was collected from a boy in the first two years of life who had a stem cell transplant for SCID, so the T cells may come from the graft donor. This material consisted of PBMCs, mostly from graft donor cells, taken 360 days after TCRalphabeta/CD19-depleted stem cell transplant. This chain's CDR3 is CASFDSGTAFYEQYF. The CDR3 DNA follows: TGTGCCAGCTTCGATTCCGGGACAGCTTTTTACGAGCAGTACTTC.